In its sample, the clone carrying this TCR beta chain was seen once. Data came from immunoSEQ multiplex PCR; TCRdb stores just in-frame clones and leaves some out. In the table there are 95,000 to 100,000 clones, 75% to 90% of which are singletons. This entry belongs to a study of PD-1 blockade in classical Hodgkin lymphoma. Relapses following autologous stem cell transplantation were seen in all patients, with brentuximab vedotin exposure varying. There are 15 residues in the CDR3. Germline V gene lookup returns CDR1 MNHNS and CDR2 SASEGT. V lost 6 bases to trimming and J lost 0 bases, with 12 bases between them.

This rearrangement joins TRBV6-1 to TRBJ1-3; D may be TRBD1 (6 bases). The receptor was isolated from a human donor with classical Hodgkin lymphoma. Sequenced material: peripheral blood mononuclear cells (PBMCs), taken before the second cycle of nivolumab. CDR3 sequence: CASSLDSRSGNTIYF. CDR3 sequence (DNA): TGTGCCAGCAGCTTGGACAGCCGCTCTGGAAACACCATATATTTT.